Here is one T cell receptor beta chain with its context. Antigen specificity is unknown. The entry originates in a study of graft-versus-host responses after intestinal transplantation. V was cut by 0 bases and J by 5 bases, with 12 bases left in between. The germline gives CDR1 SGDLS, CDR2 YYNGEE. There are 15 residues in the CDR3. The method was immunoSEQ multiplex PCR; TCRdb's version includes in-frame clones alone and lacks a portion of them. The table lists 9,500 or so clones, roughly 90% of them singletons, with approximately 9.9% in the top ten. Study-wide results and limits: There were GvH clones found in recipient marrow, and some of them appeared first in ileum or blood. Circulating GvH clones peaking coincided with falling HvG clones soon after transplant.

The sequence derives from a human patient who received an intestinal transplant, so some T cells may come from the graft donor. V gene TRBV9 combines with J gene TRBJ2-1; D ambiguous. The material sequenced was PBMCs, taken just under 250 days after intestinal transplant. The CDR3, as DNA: TGTGCCAGCAGCGTAGAGTCGGCCACCAACAATGAGCAGTTCTTC. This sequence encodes CASSVESATNNEQFF.